Listed here are 31 T cell receptor beta chains from one sample, sequenced in a study of T cells and Merkel cell carcinoma outcomes. Measured with immunoSEQ multiplex PCR; TCRdb has only the in-frame clones, and not every one. The table lists 15,000 to 25,000 clones, roughly four fifths of them singletons. Specimen: tumor tissue from Merkel cell carcinoma. These receptor sequences come from a human donor with Merkel cell carcinoma.

The rearrangement joins TRBV6-1 to TRBJ1-2, with a tentative D call TRBD1 (5 bases). The V end was cut by 6 bases, the J end by 3 bases, with 11 bases between. Looked up from germline, CDR1 is MNHNS and CDR2 is SASEGT. The CDR3 consists of 13 residues. CDR3 protein: CASRTGAHYGYTF. The CDR3 nucleotides read TGTGCCAGCAGGACCGGGGCCCACTATGGCTACACCTTC.

DNA for the CDR3: TGTGCCAGCAGCCAAGAGGGGGGGAGGGACACTGAAGCTTTCTTT. It yields the protein CASSQEGGRDTEAFF. The chain has TRBV4-2 and TRBJ1-1; TRBD1 is a possible D gene (5 bases). Between the trimmed V and J ends, which lost 0 bases and 3 bases, there was a span of 11 bases. CDR1 and CDR2 (germline): LGHNA, YNFKEQ. CDR3 length equals 15 residues.

The chain couples TRBV11-2 to TRBJ1-3; D call uncertain. The ends were cut back, 2 bases at V and 4 bases at J, with 15 bases in the middle. The CDR3 consists of 16 residues. The germline gives CDR1 SGHAT, CDR2 FQNNGV. The CDR3 spells CASSLSRGAPGNTIYF. The CDR3 DNA reads as TGTGCCAGCAGCTTATCCCGGGGAGCTCCCGGAAACACCATATATTTT.

The chain carries TRBV5-4 and TRBJ1-5; D gene unclear. CDR3 length: 13 residues. CDR1 and CDR2 from the germline V gene are SGHNT and YYREEE (reference sequence). The V end lost 0 bases, the J end lost 4 bases, and 5 bases lay between the germline ends. The CDR3 spells CASSLERNQPQHF. Here the CDR3 DNA reads TGTGCCAGCAGCTTGGAGCGAAATCAGCCCCAGCATTTT.

The gene calls are TRBV7-8 and TRBJ2-7; D perhaps matches TRBD1 (6 bases). This CDR3 region has 14 residues. V was cut by 3 bases and J by 6 bases, with 15 bases left in between. Germline-derived CDR1 and CDR2 are SGHVS and FQNEAQ. The CDR3 DNA reads TGTGCCAGCAGCTTTCAGGGGTTAAAGGGCGAGCAGTACTTC. The encoded protein is CASSFQGLKGEQYF.

The CDR3 region is CASSVSGRETQYF. DNA for the CDR3: TGTGCCAGCAGCGTTAGTGGGAGAGAGACCCAGTACTTC. The chain carries TRBV9 and TRBJ2-5; D possibly corresponds to TRBD2 (5 bases). The CDR3 extends over 13 amino acids. Germline V lookup: CDR1 SGDLS, CDR2 YYNGEE. V gave up 2 bases and J gave up 4 bases, with 9 bases separating them.

This chain links TRBV2 with TRBJ2-6, with TRBD1 as a possible D gene (8 bases). V lost 8 bases and J 2 bases, leaving 13 bases between the germline ends. The germline V gene encodes CDR1 SNHLY and CDR2 FYNNEI. This CDR3 contains 15 residues. DNA for the CDR3: TGTGCCAGCGGGGGGGGACAGGCTGGGGCCAACGTCCTGACTTTC. Translation: CASGGGQAGANVLTF.

This chain uses TRBV9 with TRBJ2-1; perhaps TRBD2 as D (6 bases). This CDR3 is built from 12 residues. Germline assignment: CDR1 SGDLS and CDR2 YYNGEE. Trimming cost V 4 bases and J 9 bases, with 11 bases left between them. The DNA of the CDR3 is TGTGCCAGCAGCTCGGCAGCGGGTGAGCAGTTCTTC. Its translation: CASSSAAGEQFF.

The V call is TRBV13, the J call TRBJ2-3, with D possibly being TRBD2 (6 bases). Germline CDR1 is PRHDT and CDR2 is FYEKMQ (reference sequence). V lost 1 base, J lost 0 bases, and 11 bases lay in between. This CDR3 has 16 residues. This chain's CDR3 is CASSLVAEGSTDTQYF. As DNA, the CDR3 is TGTGCCAGCAGCTTAGTGGCGGAGGGTAGCACAGATACGCAGTATTTT.

V and J are TRBV15 and TRBJ1-2; no reliable D call. The CDR3 runs to 14 residues. CDR1 is LNHNV, CDR2 YYDKDF, per germline (reference sequence). Deletions cut 5 bases from V and 2 bases from J, with 12 bases between. CDR3 sequence (DNA): TGTGCCACCAGCCGTAAGACGGACAACTATGGCTACACCTTC. Amino acids: CATSRKTDNYGYTF.

The J gene is TRBJ2-7, the V gene TRBV7-8; 8 positions match TRBD2. The CDR3 contains 17 residues. After removal of 5 bases from V and 0 bases from J, the junction contained 12 bases not matched to a gene. Germline values: CDR1 SGHVS, CDR2 FQNEAQ. The CDR3: CASSPPKGSGGSYEQYF. DNA for the CDR3: TGTGCCAGCAGCCCCCCAAAAGGAAGCGGGGGCTCCTACGAGCAGTACTTC.

CDR3 bases: TGTGCCAGCAGTTTCAATAGAGGCCGCCGGATGAGGCAGTACTTC. This codes for CASSFNRGRRMRQYF. The rearrangement joins TRBV27 to TRBJ2-7; D uncertain. CDR3 length: 15 residues. CDR1 and CDR2 (germline): MNHEY, SMNVEV (reference sequence). The V end was cut by 3 bases, the J end by 9 bases, with 21 bases between.

The V gene is TRBV6-4, the J gene TRBJ2-2; D may correspond to TRBD1 or TRBD2 (5 bases each). Looked up from germline, CDR1 is MRHNA and CDR2 is SNTAGT. V dropped 6 bases and J dropped 0 bases, with 11 bases sitting between them. CDR3 size: 15 residues. CDR3 in amino acids: CASRIPGPNTGELFF. The CDR3 DNA reads as TGTGCCAGCAGGATACCGGGACCGAACACCGGGGAGCTGTTTTTT.

This clone came up a few times. The rearrangement links TRBV5-1 to TRBJ1-4; 9 nucleotides line up with TRBD1. The CDR3 is 16 residues long. J was trimmed by 6 bases and V by 0 bases; bases with no gene match: 6. CDR1 is SGHRS and CDR2 is YFSETQ in the germline V gene. The CDR3 nucleotides read TGCGCCAGCAGCTTGGCCTGGGGACAGGGTGATGAAAAACTGTTTTTT. Protein sequence: CASSLAWGQGDEKLFF.

J is TRBJ1-1 and V is TRBV6-1; 7 positions agree with TRBD1. The CDR3 consists of 15 residues. Germline CDR1 reads MNHNS; CDR2 reads SASEGT. V shed 4 bases and J 6 bases; nucleotides not matched to a gene: 11. The CDR3 DNA follows: TGTGCCAGCAGTGTATCTGACAGGGCTTTATCTGAAGCTTTCTTT. Encoded protein: CASSVSDRALSEAFF.

The chain couples TRBV5-3 to TRBJ2-1; 12 bases line up with TRBD2. TRBV5-3 is assigned to the ORF class and has an uncertain function. Trimming removed 0 bases from V and 4 bases from J; junction bases left unmatched: 5. CDR3 size: 17 residues. In DNA form, the CDR3 reads TGTGCCAGAAGCTTGGCAACTAGCGGGGGGTCGTACAATGAGCAGTTCTTC. Amino acids: CARSLATSGGSYNEQFF.

This clone appeared a single time. The chain links TRBV6-6 to TRBJ1-5; D is possibly TRBD1 (6 bases). Germline V gene sequence: CDR1 MNHNY, CDR2 SVGAGI (reference sequence). The CDR3 length is 15 residues. V was trimmed by 6 bases and J by 2 bases, leaving 14 bases between them. CDR3 loop: CASSPDRQGNQPQHF. The CDR3 DNA sequence: TGTGCCAGCAGCCCCGACAGGCAGGGCAATCAGCCCCAGCATTTT.

The chain carries TRBV5-6 and TRBJ2-7; D gene uncertain. The CDR3 runs to 12 residues. CDR1 is SGHDT and CDR2 is YYEEEE in the germline V gene. The V and J ends lost 1 base and 6 bases respectively, with 8 bases between them. DNA for the CDR3: TGTGCCAGCAGCTTGCGGGTTTTCGAGCAGTACTTC. Protein sequence: CASSLRVFEQYF.

V gene TRBV5-1 combines with J gene TRBJ1-2; D gene uncertain. Trimming pared 4 bases from V and 3 bases from J, leaving 13 bases between. CDR3 length: 14 residues. Looked up from germline, CDR1 is SGHRS and CDR2 is YFSETQ. Here the CDR3 reads CASSPALADYGYTF. In DNA, the CDR3 is TGCGCCAGCAGCCCAGCTCTGGCTGACTATGGCTACACCTTC.

As DNA, the CDR3 is TGCAGCGTTGACGACAGTAAAGAGACCCAGTACTTC. Its protein is CSVDDSKETQYF. The chain links TRBV29-1 to TRBJ2-5, with D tentatively TRBD1 (5 bases). The CDR3 consists of 12 residues. Germline V gene data show CDR1 as SQVTM and CDR2 as ANQGSEA. V was clipped by 3 bases and J by 3 bases, with 8 bases between them.

The chain uses TRBV4-1 and TRBJ2-7; D is perhaps TRBD1 (6 bases). Germline-derived CDR1 and CDR2 are MGHRA and YSYEKL. The CDR3 has 15 amino acids. V lost 1 base, J lost 2 bases, and 12 bases lay in between. In nucleotides, the CDR3 is TGCGCCAGCAGCCAAGTCCAGGGGTTTGCCTACGAGCAGTACTTC. It yields the protein CASSQVQGFAYEQYF.

The chain joins TRBV7-9 to TRBJ1-2, with D maybe TRBD1 (5 bases). The CDR3 has 16 residues. V gave up 5 bases and J gave up 4 bases, with 20 bases separating them. In germline, CDR1 is SEHNR, CDR2 FQNEAQ (reference sequence). CDR3 loop: CASSPMGALGGYGYTF. CDR3 in DNA: TGTGCCAGCAGCCCGATGGGAGCCCTCGGGGGCTATGGCTACACCTTC.

CDR3 coding DNA: TGTGCCAGCAGCTTAGTTGGGGGGATGAACACTGAAGCTTTCTTT. It specifies CASSLVGGMNTEAFF. This rearrangement joins TRBV11-3 to TRBJ1-1; possible D gene TRBD1, 5 bases. Germline loops: CDR1 SGHNT, CDR2 YENEEA. Trimming cost V 1 base and J 0 bases, with 9 bases left between them. The CDR3 spans 15 residues.

The V gene is TRBV21-1, the J gene TRBJ1-5; the table's D call, TRBD1, was not checked against the DNA. TRBV21-1 is listed as a pseudogene. The CDR3 totals 15 residues. DNA of the CDR3: TGTGCCAGTGGTACAGGTGCGGTGGGAAATCAGCCCCAGCATTTT. Its translation is CASGTGAVGNQPQHF.

The chain couples TRBV29-1 to TRBJ1-2; TRBD1 matches 7 bases. Germline trimming cut 1 base from V and 4 bases from J; bases unmatched to any gene: 3. The CDR3 loop spans 13 amino acids. CDR1 and CDR2 (germline): SQVTM, ANQGSEA. CDR3 coding DNA: TGCAGCGTTGAAGGGCAGGGGGTCTATGGCTACACCTTC. This translates into CSVEGQGVYGYTF.

This clone appeared a single time. The gene calls are TRBV11-2 and TRBJ2-3; 7 bases match TRBD2. The germline CDR1 and CDR2 sequences are SGHAT and FQNNGV. The CDR3 totals 16 residues. The ends lost 2 bases at V and 0 bases at J; junction bases unmatched: 5. The DNA of the CDR3 is TGTGCCAGCAGCTTACGGTCTAGCGGAAGCACAGATACGCAGTATTTT. Residues: CASSLRSSGSTDTQYF.

V usage is TRBV27 and J usage is TRBJ2-3; D perhaps matches TRBD1 (6 bases). The CDR3 spans 16 residues. Germline values: CDR1 MNHEY, CDR2 SMNVEV (reference sequence). V was cut by 2 bases and J by 4 bases, with 16 bases left in between. CDR3 loop: CASSLAGTPTSDTQYF. The DNA for the CDR3 is TGTGCCAGCAGTTTAGCAGGGACACCAACTTCAGATACGCAGTATTTT.

The genes are TRBV6-1 and TRBJ2-1; 7 bases map to TRBD2. Trimming at V came to 5 bases and at J to 7 bases, leaving 11 bases not matched to a gene. Germline values: CDR1 MNHNS, CDR2 SASEGT. The CDR3 length is 15 residues. CDR3 residues: CASSKDERGSNEQFF. CDR3 sequence (DNA): TGTGCCAGCAGTAAGGATGAACGCGGGAGTAATGAGCAGTTCTTC.

This clone was counted between two and nine times. The V gene is TRBV7-9, the J gene TRBJ2-3; D is possibly TRBD1 or TRBD2 (5 bases each). There are 15 residues in the CDR3. V lost 3 bases to trimming and J lost 5 bases, with 15 bases between them. Germline V gene data show CDR1 as SEHNR and CDR2 as FQNEAQ (reference sequence). CDR3 bases: TGTGCCAGCAGCTTGGGACGGTGGAATATAGATACGCAGTATTTT. Translation: CASSLGRWNIDTQYF. Full variable domain (missing parts from reference TRBV7-9 and TRBJ2-3): DTGVSQNPRHKITKRGQNVTFRCDPISEHNRLYWYRQTLGQGPEFLTYFQNEAQLEKSRLLSDRFSAERPKGSFSTLEIQRTEQGDSAMYLCASSLGRWNIDTQYFGPGTRLTVL.

The chain has TRBV9 and TRBJ1-4; D unresolved. The germline gives CDR1 SGDLS, CDR2 YYNGEE. V was trimmed by 0 bases and J by 0 bases, leaving 6 bases between them. The CDR3 is 15 residues long. The CDR3 DNA is TGTGCCAGCAGCGTAGGAGGAGCAACTAATGAAAAACTGTTTTTT. It specifies CASSVGGATNEKLFF.

V is TRBV5-1 and J is TRBJ2-3; TRBD2 aligns across 12 bases. The V and J ends lost 3 bases and 6 bases, in that order; junction bases with no gene match: 5. The CDR3 runs 15 residues. Germline CDR1 reads SGHRS; CDR2 reads YFSETQ. CDR3 sequence: CASSSLAGGPDTQYF. The CDR3 nucleotides are TGCGCCAGCAGCTCGCTAGCGGGAGGGCCGGATACGCAGTATTTT.